The 13 T cell receptor beta chains given below trace back to one sample, sequenced in a study of blood T cells in healthy people across ages. Combining a sample-barcoded 5' primer with a J-beta primer mix, a second PCR ran for roughly 6 to 12 cycles. Each CDR3 protein gets one entry after TCRdb re-called the 5' RACE reads with MiXCR. This sample carries 650,000 to 1,000,000 distinct CDR3 sequences, approximately 35% of them seen once, and the ten largest clones take about an eighth. Sequenced sample: blood. Receptors originate from a man aged 18 to 30 in good health.

In this sample, this clonotype turned up a few times. The chain is built from TRBV5-5 and TRBJ2-3; 10 bases line up with TRBD1. Germline V gives CDR1 SGHKS, CDR2 YYEKEE (reference sequence). The CDR3 loop spans 16 amino acids. Trimming cost V 2 bases and J 2 bases; bases outside gene matches: 5. The CDR3 nucleotides are TGTGCCAGCAGCTTAGGACAGGGGGACAACACAGATACGCAGTATTTT. Translated, it gives CASSLGQGDNTDTQYF.

Only a few counts were recorded for this clonotype. V is TRBV20-1 and J is TRBJ1-5; D call uncertain. This CDR3 region has 15 residues. Trimming removed 0 bases at V and 3 bases at J, with 12 bases between. Germline V gene sequence: CDR1 DFQATT, CDR2 SNEGSKA (reference sequence). CDR3 nucleotides: TGCAGTGCTAGAGATCCCCTGGGGTACAATCAGCCCCAGCATTTT. Amino acids: CSARDPLGYNQPQHF.

CDR3 bases: TGCGCCAGCAGGAGGGGACAGAACCAAGAGACCCAGTACTTC. It specifies CASRRGQNQETQYF. The chain links TRBV5-1 to TRBJ2-5; 7 bases align to TRBD1. Germline V gene lookup returns CDR1 SGHRS and CDR2 YFSETQ. Trimming at V came to 5 bases and at J to 0 bases, leaving 4 bases not matched to a gene. The CDR3 is made up of 14 amino acids.

This clonotype has only a few counts. The chain employs TRBV4-1 and TRBJ2-2, with 9 bases identical to TRBD1. Germline V gene lookup returns CDR1 MGHRA and CDR2 YSYEKL. CDR3 length equals 16 residues. V was pared by 4 bases and J by 4 bases, with 7 bases of the junction left unmatched. The CDR3 coding sequence is TGCGCCAGCAGCCCGGGACAGGGTTTGGGCACCGGGGAGCTGTTTTTT. This translates into CASSPGQGLGTGELFF.

This clonotype has a count of ten or more. This chain connects TRBV20-1 to TRBJ2-3; no firm D call. The CDR3 length is 12 residues. Trimming took off 1 base at V and 4 bases at J, with 6 bases between the two ends. Germline-derived CDR1 and CDR2 are DFQATT and SNEGSKA (reference sequence). CDR3: CSARVGADTQYF. The CDR3 DNA follows: TGCAGTGCTAGAGTAGGCGCAGATACGCAGTATTTT.

The J gene is TRBJ2-5, the V gene TRBV5-1, with 9 positions matching TRBD1. The J segment lost 2 bases and the V segment lost 7 bases, leaving 0 bases of the junction unmatched. The CDR3 has 12 amino acids. Germline CDR1 is SGHRS and CDR2 is YFSETQ. CDR3 in amino acids: CASGQGQETQYF. CDR3 bases: TGCGCCAGCGGACAGGGGCAAGAGACCCAGTACTTC.

This chain joins TRBV2 and TRBJ2-5, with D possibly TRBD1 on 7 matching bases. The CDR3 extends over 13 amino acids. Trimming removed 7 bases at V and 11 bases at J, with 20 bases between. The germline gives CDR1 SNHLY, CDR2 FYNNEI. CDR3 sequence reads: CASIGQGGNEQYF. In nucleotides, the CDR3 is TGTGCCAGCATAGGGCAGGGGGGTAATGAGCAGTACTTC.

The table lists this clonotype with a count of one. CDR3: CASSLVSLTGELFF. In DNA, the CDR3 is TGTGCCAGCAGCTTAGTATCTCTCACCGGGGAGCTGTTTTTT. The chain is built from TRBV11-2 and TRBJ2-2; D gene unclear. V was cut by 1 base and J by 4 bases, with 7 bases left in between. The V gene's germline CDR1 is SGHAT and CDR2 FQNNGV. This CDR3 comprises 14 residues. Filled out from reference TRBV11-2 and TRBJ2-2, the complete variable domain reads EAGVAQSPRYKIIEKRQSVAFWCNPISGHATLYWYQQILGQGPKLLIQFQNNGVVDDSQLPKDRFSAERLKGVDSTLKIQPAKLEDSAVYLCASSLVSLTGELFFGEGSRLTVL.

The V and J genes are TRBV6-2 or TRBV6-3 and TRBJ2-5; possibly TRBD1 or TRBD2 for D (6 bases each). Germline V CDR1 and CDR2: MNHEY, SVGEGT. CDR3 length equals 16 residues. With 1 base removed from V and 0 bases from J, the gap between germline ends came to 12 bases. CDR3: CASSYFGGTDQETQYF. CDR3 DNA: TGTGCCAGCAGTTACTTCGGGGGCACCGACCAAGAGACCCAGTACTTC.

This clonotype was seen only a few times. The rearrangement uses TRBV4-1 and TRBJ1-5, with TRBD1 as a possible D gene (5 bases). CDR1 is MGHRA, CDR2 YSYEKL, per germline. This CDR3 is built from 15 residues. Trimming pared 5 bases from V and 0 bases from J, leaving 11 bases between. In nucleotides, the CDR3 is TGCGCCAGCAGCTCCCGACAGTATAGCAATCAGCCCCAGCATTTT. Its translation is CASSSRQYSNQPQHF.

The chain recombines TRBV12-3 or TRBV12-4 with TRBJ1-3; D remains ambiguous. The V and J ends lost 3 bases and 2 bases respectively, with 5 bases between them. This CDR3 is 13 amino acids long. CDR3 in DNA: TGTGCCAGCAGTTTGAGTACTGGAAACACCATATATTTT. It encodes CASSLSTGNTIYF.

Worth noting for this clonotype: Given a much more abundant clone one base away, this may be a read error. The V gene is TRBV5-5, the J gene TRBJ2-7; D unclear. This CDR3 contains 14 residues. Germline-derived CDR1 and CDR2 are SGHKS and YYEKEE (reference sequence). The DNA of the CDR3 is TGTGCCAGCAGCTTTGTGGCAAGCTCCTACGAGCGGTACTTC. Residues: CASSFVASSYERYF.

The chain has TRBV20-1 and TRBJ2-4, with D possibly matching TRBD1 (6 bases). The CDR3 is 12 amino acids. V was pared by 1 base and J by 13 bases, with 14 bases between. Germline assignment: CDR1 DFQATT and CDR2 SNEGSKA (reference sequence). CDR3 in amino acids: CSARGSNRVQYF. The CDR3, as DNA: TGCAGTGCTAGAGGTTCCAACAGGGTGCAGTACTTC.